This is a list of T cell receptor beta chains from one sample in a study of cytomegalovirus exposure and HLA in healthy donors. Assay: immunoSEQ multiplex PCR; the TCRdb copy retains only in-frame clones and omits some. The table lists about 99,000 clones, around 77% of them singletons. The sequenced sample was PBMCs. These receptors came from a man in his forties in good health and CMV-seronegative. The conserved cysteine and the conserved F or W are not part of the CDR3 here.

V | CDR3
TRBV11-1 | ASSLSAGGPQHEQY
TRBV5-1 | ASSGQGGYGYT
TRBV28 | ASTFTGVNSPLH
TRBV7-2 | ASSFQRGYAGETQY
TRBV29-1 | SAQTGGTYNEQF
TRBV6-7 | ASSYSTFYCGRVTDTQY
TRBV6-1 | ASSEVGGYNQPQH
TRBV7-2 | ASSLGAGGLYNEQF
TRBV7-8 | ASSKQGGTEAF
TRBV28 | ASSGRHEQF
TRBV28 | ASISIRGNQPQH
TRBV6-1 | ASTGLAGYEQY
TRBV20-1 | SAGRDTQY
TRBV10-2 | ASSNRDQPQH
TRBV25-1 | ASSEKRSTEAF
TRBV29-1 | SAHETGGLRGYT
TRBV5-1 | ASSPGQGLSEAF
TRBV2 | ASTERYGYT
TRBV7-8 | ASSLVASGGVETQY
TRBV6-6 | ASRTGVLHGYT
TRBV7-8 | ASSAGLHEQY
TRBV11-2 | ASSSGTSGGAYETQY